Sequencing of this T cell receptor (beta chain) was carried out in a study of OX40 agonist ivuxolimab in advanced cancers. Study summary: Participants averaged about 66 years of age (range 23 to 79) and were roughly 83% male. Whole-study results and caveats: Blood T cells, both CD4+ and CD8+, expanded clonally by week 6 at 0.1 to 3.0 mg/kg.

The repertoire was sequenced with immunoSEQ multiplex PCR; TCRdb's copy has only in-frame clones and lacks some. This repertoire shows fewer than 35,000 clones, around 90% found once; its top ten account for around 9%. Note on this clone: The antigen is undetermined.

Source: CD4+ or CD8+ T cells sorted from blood, taken in a trial of the OX40 agonist ivuxolimab. The receptor was isolated from an adult with an advanced solid tumor such as melanoma, head and neck, liver or kidney cancer.

CDR3 amino acids: CASTPPSGGPYEQYF. The CDR3 nucleotides read TGTGCCAGCACCCCCCCTAGCGGGGGGCCCTACGAGCAGTACTTC. This chain uses TRBV6-5 with TRBJ2-7, with 11 bases matching TRBD2. This CDR3 has 15 residues. Trimming at V came to 7 bases and at J to 2 bases, leaving 7 bases not matched to a gene. Germline V gives CDR1 MNHEY, CDR2 SVGAGI.